A single sample is the source of the 3 T cell receptor beta chains below, sequenced in a study of blood T cell repertoires in COVID-19. Clones were sequenced by immunoSEQ multiplex PCR, and TCRdb holds only the in-frame ones, with some missing. The sample carries 85,000 to 110,000 clones, 89% recorded once. The specimen sequenced was peripheral blood. The receptors derive from a woman in her sixties or seventies with acute or convalescent COVID-19.

The rearrangement joins TRBV20-1 to TRBJ2-3; 8 bases map to TRBD2. Germline trimming cut 6 bases from V and 10 bases from J; bases unmatched to any gene: 6. CDR1 and CDR2 from the germline V gene are DFQATT and SNEGSKA (reference sequence). This CDR3 is 11 amino acids long. The CDR3 region has the DNA TGCAGTGCAACACCGGGACTAGCGCAGTATTTT. This codes for CSATPGLAQYF.

This chain uses TRBV7-6 with TRBJ2-5; no clear D gene. Per germline, CDR1 SGHVS and CDR2 FNYEAQ. Trimming left V 5 bases short and J 4 bases short, with 11 bases between. The CDR3 extends over 13 amino acids. CDR3 sequence (DNA): TGTGCCAGCAGCAATCCCACTGTAGAGACCCAGTACTTC. As protein: CASSNPTVETQYF.

The V gene is TRBV27, the J gene TRBJ2-3; 14 bases align to TRBD2. This CDR3 has 16 residues. CDR1 and CDR2 from the germline V gene are MNHEY and SMNVEV (reference sequence). Trimming cost V 3 bases and J 4 bases; bases outside gene matches: 3. The DNA for the CDR3 is TGTGCCAGCAGTTTCCTGACTAGCGGGAGGGCAGATACGCAGTATTTT. Translated: CASSFLTSGRADTQYF.